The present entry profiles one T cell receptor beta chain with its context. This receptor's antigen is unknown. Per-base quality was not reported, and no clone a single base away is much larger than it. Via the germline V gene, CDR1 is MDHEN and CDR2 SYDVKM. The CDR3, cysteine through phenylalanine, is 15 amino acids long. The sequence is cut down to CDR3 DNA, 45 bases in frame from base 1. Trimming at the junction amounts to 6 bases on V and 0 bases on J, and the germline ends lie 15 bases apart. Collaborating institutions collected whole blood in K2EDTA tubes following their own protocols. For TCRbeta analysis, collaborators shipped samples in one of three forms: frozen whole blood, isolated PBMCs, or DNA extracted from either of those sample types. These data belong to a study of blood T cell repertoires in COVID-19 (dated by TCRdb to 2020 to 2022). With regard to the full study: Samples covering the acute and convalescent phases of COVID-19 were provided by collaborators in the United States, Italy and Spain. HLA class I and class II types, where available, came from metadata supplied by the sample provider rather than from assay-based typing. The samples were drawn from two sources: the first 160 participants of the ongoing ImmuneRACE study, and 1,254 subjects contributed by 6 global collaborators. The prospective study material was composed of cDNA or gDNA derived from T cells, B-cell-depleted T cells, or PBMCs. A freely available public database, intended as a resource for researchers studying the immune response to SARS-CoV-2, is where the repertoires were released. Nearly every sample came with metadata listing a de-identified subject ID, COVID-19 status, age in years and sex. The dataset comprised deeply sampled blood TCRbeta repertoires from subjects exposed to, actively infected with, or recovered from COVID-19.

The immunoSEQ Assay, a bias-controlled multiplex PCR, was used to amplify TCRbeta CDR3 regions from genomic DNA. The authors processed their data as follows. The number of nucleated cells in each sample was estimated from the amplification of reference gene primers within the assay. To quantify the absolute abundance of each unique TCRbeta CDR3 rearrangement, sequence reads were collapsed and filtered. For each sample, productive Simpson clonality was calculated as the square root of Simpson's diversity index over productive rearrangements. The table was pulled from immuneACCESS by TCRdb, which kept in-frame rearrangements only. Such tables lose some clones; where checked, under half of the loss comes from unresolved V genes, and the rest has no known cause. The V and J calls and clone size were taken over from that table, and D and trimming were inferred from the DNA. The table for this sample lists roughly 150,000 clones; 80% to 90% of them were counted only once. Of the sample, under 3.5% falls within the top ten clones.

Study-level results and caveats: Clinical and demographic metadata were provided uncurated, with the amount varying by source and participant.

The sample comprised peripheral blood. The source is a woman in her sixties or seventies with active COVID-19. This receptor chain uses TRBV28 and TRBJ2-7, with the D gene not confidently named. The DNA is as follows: TGTGCCAGCAGCCCTGGTGGATCTAGCTCCTACGAGCAGTACTTC. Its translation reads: CASSPGGSSSYEQYF.